The 2 T cell receptor beta chains in this list originate from one sample, sequenced in a study of blood T cell repertoires in COVID-19. TCRdb's table, derived via immunoSEQ multiplex PCR, lists solely in-frame clones and lacks some. Of about 39,000 clones listed, around 86% are singletons. The sequencing input was peripheral blood. The receptor source for this set is a man aged 45-65 years with active or convalescent COVID-19.

This clone has a single count. The same CDR3 also results from other DNA sequences found in this sample. V and J are TRBV18 and TRBJ1-6; 7 bases line up with TRBD1. After removal of 3 bases from V and 4 bases from J, the junction contained 3 bases not matched to a gene. Looked up from germline, CDR1 is KGHSH and CDR2 is LQKENI. The CDR3 totals 15 residues. The CDR3 DNA is TGTGCCAGCTCACCTGGACAGGTTTATAATTCACCCCTCCACTTT. Translating it yields CASSPGQVYNSPLHF.

This chain links TRBV5-6 with TRBJ2-5; tentatively, D is TRBD1 (6 bases). CDR3 length: 14 amino acids. Germline assignment: CDR1 SGHDT and CDR2 YYEEEE. Trimming removed 0 bases from V and 4 bases from J, with 10 bases in between. CDR3: CASSLGQGIETQYF. The CDR3, as DNA: TGTGCCAGCAGCTTGGGTCAGGGGATAGAGACCCAGTACTTC.